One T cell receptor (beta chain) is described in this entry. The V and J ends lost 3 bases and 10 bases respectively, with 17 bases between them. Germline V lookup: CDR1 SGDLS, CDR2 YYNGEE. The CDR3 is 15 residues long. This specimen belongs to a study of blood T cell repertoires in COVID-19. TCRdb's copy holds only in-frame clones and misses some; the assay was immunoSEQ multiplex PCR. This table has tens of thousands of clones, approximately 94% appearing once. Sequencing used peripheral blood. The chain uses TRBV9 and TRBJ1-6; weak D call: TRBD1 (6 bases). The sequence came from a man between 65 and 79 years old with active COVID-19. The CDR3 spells CASSATTGPGSPLHF. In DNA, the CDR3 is TGTGCCAGCAGCGCCACGACAGGTCCAGGGTCACCCCTCCACTTT.